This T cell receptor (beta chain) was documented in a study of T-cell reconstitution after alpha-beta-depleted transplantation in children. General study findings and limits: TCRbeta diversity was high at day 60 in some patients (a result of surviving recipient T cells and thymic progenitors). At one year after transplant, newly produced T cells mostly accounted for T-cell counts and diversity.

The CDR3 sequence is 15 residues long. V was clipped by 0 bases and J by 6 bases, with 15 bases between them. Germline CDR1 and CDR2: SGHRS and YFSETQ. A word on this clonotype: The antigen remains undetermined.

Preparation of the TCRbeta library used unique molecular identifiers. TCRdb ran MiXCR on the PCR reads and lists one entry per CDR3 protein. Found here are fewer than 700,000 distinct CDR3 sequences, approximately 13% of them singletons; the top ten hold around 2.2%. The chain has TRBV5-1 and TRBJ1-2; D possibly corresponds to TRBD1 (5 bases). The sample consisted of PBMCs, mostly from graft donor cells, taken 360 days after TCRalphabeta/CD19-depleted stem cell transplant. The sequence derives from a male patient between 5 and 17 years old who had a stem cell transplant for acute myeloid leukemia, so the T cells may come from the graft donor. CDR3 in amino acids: CASSLASGRVDGYTF. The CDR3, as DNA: TGCGCCAGCAGCTTGGCGTCGGGCAGGGTTGATGGCTACACCTTC.